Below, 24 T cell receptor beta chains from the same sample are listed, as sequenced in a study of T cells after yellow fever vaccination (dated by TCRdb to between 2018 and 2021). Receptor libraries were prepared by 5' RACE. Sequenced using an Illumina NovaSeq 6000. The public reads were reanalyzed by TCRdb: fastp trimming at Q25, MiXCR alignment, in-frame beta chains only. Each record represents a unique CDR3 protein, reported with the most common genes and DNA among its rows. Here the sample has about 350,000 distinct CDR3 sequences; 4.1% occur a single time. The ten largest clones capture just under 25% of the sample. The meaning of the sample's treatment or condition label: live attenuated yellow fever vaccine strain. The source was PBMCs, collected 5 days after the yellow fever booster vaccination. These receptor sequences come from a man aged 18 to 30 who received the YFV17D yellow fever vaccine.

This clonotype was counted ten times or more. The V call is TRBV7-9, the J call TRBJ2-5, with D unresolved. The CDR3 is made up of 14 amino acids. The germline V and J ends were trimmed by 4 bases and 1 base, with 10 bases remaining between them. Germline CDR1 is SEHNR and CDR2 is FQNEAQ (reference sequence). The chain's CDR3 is CASSSTRVQETQYF. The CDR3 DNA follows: TGTGCCAGCAGCTCAACCCGGGTCCAAGAGACCCAGTACTTC.

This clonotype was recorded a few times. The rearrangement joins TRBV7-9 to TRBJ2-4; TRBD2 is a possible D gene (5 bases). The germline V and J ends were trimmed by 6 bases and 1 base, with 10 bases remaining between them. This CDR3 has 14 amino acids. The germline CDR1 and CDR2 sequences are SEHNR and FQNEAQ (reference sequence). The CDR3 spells CASSPAGAKNIQYF. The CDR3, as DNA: TGTGCCAGCAGTCCCGCGGGCGCCAAAAACATTCAGTACTTC.

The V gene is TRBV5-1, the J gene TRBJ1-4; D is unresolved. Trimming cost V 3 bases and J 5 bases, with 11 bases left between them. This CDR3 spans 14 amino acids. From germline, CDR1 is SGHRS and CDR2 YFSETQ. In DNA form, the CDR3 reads TGCGCCAGCAGCTATGACGGATTAAATGAAAAACTGTTTTTT. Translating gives CASSYDGLNEKLFF.

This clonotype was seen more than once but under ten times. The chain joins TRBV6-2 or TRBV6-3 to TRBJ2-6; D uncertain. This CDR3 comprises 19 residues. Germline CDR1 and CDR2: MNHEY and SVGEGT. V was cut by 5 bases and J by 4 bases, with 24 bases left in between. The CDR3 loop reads CASSEPPIRLLGGANVLTF. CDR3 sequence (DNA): TGTGCCAGCAGTGAGCCCCCGATACGCCTTCTAGGGGGGGCCAACGTCCTGACTTTC.

For the CDR3, the DNA is TGTGCCAGCAGCGTAGCTCGGGGGACAGGGCCTGGAAACACCATATATTTT. It codes for CASSVARGTGPGNTIYF. The chain carries TRBV9 and TRBJ1-3, with 9 bases matching TRBD1. Germline CDR1 and CDR2: SGDLS and YYNGEE. This CDR3 spans 17 amino acids. J gave up 2 bases and V 0 bases, and 6 bases lay outside the gene matches.

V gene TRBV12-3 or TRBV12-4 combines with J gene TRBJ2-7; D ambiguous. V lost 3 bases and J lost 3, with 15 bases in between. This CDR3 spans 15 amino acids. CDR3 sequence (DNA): TGTGCCAGCAGTTTCGGCAGTTTGGCCTACTACGAGCAGTACGTC. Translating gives CASSFGSLAYYEQYV.

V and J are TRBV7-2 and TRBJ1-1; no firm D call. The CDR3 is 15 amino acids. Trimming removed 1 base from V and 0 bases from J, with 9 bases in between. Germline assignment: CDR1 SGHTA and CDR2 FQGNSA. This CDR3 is CASSLEYGVNTEAFF. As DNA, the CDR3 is TGTGCCAGCAGCTTAGAATACGGGGTGAACACTGAAGCTTTCTTT.

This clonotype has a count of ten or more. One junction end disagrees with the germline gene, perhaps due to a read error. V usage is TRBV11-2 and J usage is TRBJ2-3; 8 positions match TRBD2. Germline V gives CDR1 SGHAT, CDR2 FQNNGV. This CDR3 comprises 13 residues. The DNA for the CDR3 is TGTGCCAGCAGCTTAGATAGGGCGGGGGGCATTTTTTTT. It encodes CASSLDRAGGIFF.

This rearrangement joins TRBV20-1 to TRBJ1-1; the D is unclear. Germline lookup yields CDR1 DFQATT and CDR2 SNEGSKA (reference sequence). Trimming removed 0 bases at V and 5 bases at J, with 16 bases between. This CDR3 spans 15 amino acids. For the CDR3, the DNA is TGCAGTGCTAGAGATGGGAACTGGCGTGGGACTGAAGCTTTCTTT. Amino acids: CSARDGNWRGTEAFF.

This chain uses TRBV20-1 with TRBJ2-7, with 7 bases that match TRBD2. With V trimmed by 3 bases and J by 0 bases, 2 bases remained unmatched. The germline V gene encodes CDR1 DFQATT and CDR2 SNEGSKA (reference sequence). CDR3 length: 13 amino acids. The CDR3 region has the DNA TGCAGTGCTAGGGGGGACTACTCCTACGAGCAGTACTTC. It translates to CSARGDYSYEQYF.

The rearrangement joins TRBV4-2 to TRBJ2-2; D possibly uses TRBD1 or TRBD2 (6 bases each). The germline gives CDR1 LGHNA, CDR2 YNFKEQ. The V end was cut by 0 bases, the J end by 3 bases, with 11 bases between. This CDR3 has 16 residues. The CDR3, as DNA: TGTGCCAGCAGCCAAGAAGGAGGGGGGCACACCGGGGAGCTGTTTTTT. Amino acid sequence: CASSQEGGGHTGELFF.

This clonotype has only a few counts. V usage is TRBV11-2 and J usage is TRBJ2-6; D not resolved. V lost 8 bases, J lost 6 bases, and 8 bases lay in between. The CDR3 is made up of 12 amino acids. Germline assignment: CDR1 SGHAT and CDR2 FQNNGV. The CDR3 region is CASRQEANVLTF. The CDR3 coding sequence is TGTGCCAGCCGGCAGGAGGCCAACGTCCTGACTTTC.

The CDR3 here is CASSRITGVERVEQYF. CDR3 DNA sequence: TGTGCCAGCTCCCGTATCACAGGAGTCGAGAGGGTCGAGCAGTACTTC. This rearrangement joins TRBV18 to TRBJ2-7; D is perhaps TRBD1 or TRBD2 (5 bases each). Germline V lookup: CDR1 KGHSH, CDR2 LQKENI. With 6 bases removed from V and 6 bases from J, the gap between germline ends came to 24 bases. The length of the CDR3 is 16 residues.

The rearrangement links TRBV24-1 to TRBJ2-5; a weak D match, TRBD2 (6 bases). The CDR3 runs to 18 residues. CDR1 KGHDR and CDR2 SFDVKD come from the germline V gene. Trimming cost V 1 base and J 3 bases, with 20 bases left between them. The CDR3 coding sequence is TGTGCCACCAGTGATTTCCGGGGGAACCCGCTTAGGAAAGAGACCCAGTACTTC. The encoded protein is CATSDFRGNPLRKETQYF.

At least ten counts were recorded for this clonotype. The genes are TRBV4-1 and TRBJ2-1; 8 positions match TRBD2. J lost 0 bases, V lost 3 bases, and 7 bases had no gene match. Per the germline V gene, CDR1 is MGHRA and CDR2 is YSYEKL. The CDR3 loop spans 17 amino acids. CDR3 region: CASSHLSGGFSYNEQFF. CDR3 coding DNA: TGCGCCAGCAGCCATCTCAGCGGGGGATTCTCCTACAATGAGCAGTTCTTC.

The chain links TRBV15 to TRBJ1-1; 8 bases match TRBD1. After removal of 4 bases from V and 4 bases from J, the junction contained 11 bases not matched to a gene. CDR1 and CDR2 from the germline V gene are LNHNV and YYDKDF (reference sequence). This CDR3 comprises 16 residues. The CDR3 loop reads CATSTLRGRGSTEAFF. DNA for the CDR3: TGTGCCACCAGCACCCTCAGGGGGCGCGGGAGCACTGAAGCTTTCTTT.

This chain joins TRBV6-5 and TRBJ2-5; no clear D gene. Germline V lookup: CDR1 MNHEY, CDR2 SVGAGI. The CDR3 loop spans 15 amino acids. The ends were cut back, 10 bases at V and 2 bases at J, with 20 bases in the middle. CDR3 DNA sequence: TGTGCCACCTCCCTCGTTCCCAGGCGGCAAGAGACCCAGTACTTC. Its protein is CATSLVPRRQETQYF.

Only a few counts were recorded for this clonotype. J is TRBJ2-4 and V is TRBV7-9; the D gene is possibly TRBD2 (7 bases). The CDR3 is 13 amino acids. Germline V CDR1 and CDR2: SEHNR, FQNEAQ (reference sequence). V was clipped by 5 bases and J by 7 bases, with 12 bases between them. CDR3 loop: CASSLGGQNIQYF. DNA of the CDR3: TGTGCCAGCAGCCTCGGGGGGCAGAACATTCAGTACTTC.

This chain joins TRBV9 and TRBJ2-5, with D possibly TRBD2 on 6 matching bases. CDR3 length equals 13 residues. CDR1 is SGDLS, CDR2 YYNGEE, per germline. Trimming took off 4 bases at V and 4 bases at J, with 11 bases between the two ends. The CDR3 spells CASSQAAGETQYF. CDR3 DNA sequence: TGTGCCAGCAGCCAGGCAGCGGGAGAGACCCAGTACTTC.

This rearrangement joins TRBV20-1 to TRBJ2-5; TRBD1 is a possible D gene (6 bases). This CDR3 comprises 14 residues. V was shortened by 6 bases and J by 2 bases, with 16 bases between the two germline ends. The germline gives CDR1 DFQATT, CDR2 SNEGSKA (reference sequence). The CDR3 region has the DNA TGCAGTGCGAGCTCCCCGCAGGGGCAAGAGACCCAGTACTTC. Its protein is CSASSPQGQETQYF.

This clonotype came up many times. The CDR3 loop reads CASSRGTGGFRIDTQYF. The CDR3 DNA follows: TGCGCCAGCAGCCGAGGGACAGGGGGATTTCGAATTGATACGCAGTATTTT. J is TRBJ2-3 and V is TRBV5-1; 11 bases are shared with TRBD1. V lost 4 bases, J lost 6 bases, and 13 bases stayed unmatched. CDR3 length equals 17 residues. Per germline, CDR1 SGHRS and CDR2 YFSETQ.

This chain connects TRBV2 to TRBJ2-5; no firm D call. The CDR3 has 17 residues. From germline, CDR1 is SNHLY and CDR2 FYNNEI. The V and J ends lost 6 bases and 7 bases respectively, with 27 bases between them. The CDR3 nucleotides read TGTGCCAGCAGCCCTACTTCAGGTTGGGCCGATCGAGCGACCCAGTACTTC. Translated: CASSPTSGWADRATQYF.

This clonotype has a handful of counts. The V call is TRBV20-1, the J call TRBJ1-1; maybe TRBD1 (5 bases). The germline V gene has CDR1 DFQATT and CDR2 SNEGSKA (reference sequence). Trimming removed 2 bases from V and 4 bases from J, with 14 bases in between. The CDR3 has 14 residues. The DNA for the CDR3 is TGCAGTGCTAGAAAACTTGGGGGTAGCACTGAAGCTTTCTTT. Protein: CSARKLGGSTEAFF.

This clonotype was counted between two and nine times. The CDR3 reads CASSLRPVGEQYV. The CDR3 DNA sequence: TGTGCCAGCAGCTTGCGGCCCGTGGGGGAGCAGTACGTC. The chain has TRBV5-6 and TRBJ2-7, with D uncertain. Looked up from germline, CDR1 is SGHDT and CDR2 is YYEEEE. Trimming shortened V by 1 base and J by 7 bases, and 12 bases separated the two germline ends. The CDR3 spans 13 residues.